This T cell receptor (beta chain) comes out of a study of identical twins. General observations from the study: Modeled out-of-frame TCR alpha sharing in monozygotic twins fell below observed levels.

With no exceptions, donors were healthy Caucasians. The length of the CDR3 is 15 residues. Germline V gene data show CDR1 as SGHTA and CDR2 as FQGNSA. Trimming removed 1 base from V and 6 bases from J; junction bases left unmatched: 7. MiXCR, applied by TCRdb to the 5' RACE reads, yields one record per CDR3 protein. Of roughly 770,000 distinct CDR3 sequences in the sample, 18% were seen once. About this clonotype itself: The antigen remains unidentified.

This sample was shared with a second study, whose subject was T cells expressing NK-cell markers.

Sequenced input: PBMCs. This receptor was identified in a woman between 18 and 29 years old in good health. The V and J genes are TRBV7-2 and TRBJ2-7; 9 nucleotides match TRBD1. The chain's CDR3 is CASSLVVTGGLEQYF. The CDR3 DNA reads TGTGCCAGCAGCTTAGTGGTGACAGGGGGTCTCGAGCAGTACTTC.